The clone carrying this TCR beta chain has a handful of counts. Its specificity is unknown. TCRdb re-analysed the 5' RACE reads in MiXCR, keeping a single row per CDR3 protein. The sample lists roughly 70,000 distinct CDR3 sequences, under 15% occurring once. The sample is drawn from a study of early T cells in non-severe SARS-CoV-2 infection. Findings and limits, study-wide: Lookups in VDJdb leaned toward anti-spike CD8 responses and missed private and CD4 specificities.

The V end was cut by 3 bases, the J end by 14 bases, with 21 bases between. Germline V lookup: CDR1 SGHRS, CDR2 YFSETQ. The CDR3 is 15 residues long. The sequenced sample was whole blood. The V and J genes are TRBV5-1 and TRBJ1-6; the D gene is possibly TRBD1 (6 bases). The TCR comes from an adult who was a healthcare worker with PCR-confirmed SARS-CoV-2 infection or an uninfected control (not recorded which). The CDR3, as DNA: TGCGCCAGCAGCTACCTATTGGACAGCTGGGCGGCCCTCCACTTT. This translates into CASSYLLDSWAALHF.